This is a list of T cell receptor beta chains from one sample in a study of monozygotic twins with inflammatory bowel disease. TCRdb reprocessed the 5' RACE reads and stores each CDR3 protein as one record, lacking DNA. The repertoire table contains nearly 450,000 distinct CDR3 sequences. Sequencing was done on a sample of blood. The source of these receptors is a human donor with ulcerative colitis or Crohn's disease, or a healthy co-twin of an affected twin (not recorded which). Both conserved end residues are part of each CDR3.

v_gene: TRBV18
j_gene: TRBJ2-3
CDR3aa: CASSRQGSTDTQYF

v_gene: TRBV27
j_gene: TRBJ2-2
CDR3aa: CASRLYGGTTGELFF

v_gene: TRBV4-1
j_gene: TRBJ1-6
CDR3aa: CASSQIGQGRDSPLHF

v_gene: TRBV19
j_gene: TRBJ2-3
CDR3aa: CAGRLGDTQYF

v_gene: TRBV7-2
j_gene: TRBJ2-1
CDR3aa: CASSTWMAVEAEQFF

v_gene: TRBV7-2
j_gene: TRBJ2-3
CDR3aa: CASSPRLAGGQDTQYF

v_gene: TRBV7-6
j_gene: TRBJ2-1
CDR3aa: CASKGNNEQFF

v_gene: TRBV27
j_gene: TRBJ2-5
CDR3aa: CASSLALGRQETQYF

v_gene: TRBV27
j_gene: TRBJ2-7
CDR3aa: CASSLHGDVSEQYF

v_gene: TRBV5-1
j_gene: TRBJ2-5
CDR3aa: CASSLSGSGLETQYF

v_gene: TRBV7-2
j_gene: TRBJ2-2
CDR3aa: CASSLVPTGYPGELFF

v_gene: TRBV5-5
j_gene: TRBJ1-2
CDR3aa: CASSLAGEDYGYTF

v_gene: TRBV23-1
j_gene: TRBJ2-6
CDR3aa: CASRPPPRNLSGANVLTF

v_gene: TRBV18
j_gene: TRBJ2-3
CDR3aa: CASSLIAGGSYTQYF

v_gene: TRBV5-6
j_gene: TRBJ2-1
CDR3aa: CASSFPDGYNEQFF

v_gene: TRBV7-9
j_gene: TRBJ1-2
CDR3aa: CASSSGLGYGYTF

v_gene: TRBV4-3
j_gene: TRBJ2-1
CDR3aa: CASSQEGWGPNEQFF

v_gene: TRBV29-1
j_gene: TRBJ2-3
CDR3aa: CSVEFAGGSDTQYF

v_gene: TRBV20-1
j_gene: TRBJ1-1
CDR3aa: CSASNVGGSTEAFF

v_gene: TRBV28
j_gene: TRBJ2-3
CDR3aa: CASSNEFPTSTDTQYF

v_gene: TRBV9
j_gene: TRBJ2-7
CDR3aa: CASSPELDRLYEQYF

v_gene: TRBV4-3
j_gene: TRBJ2-7
CDR3aa: CASSFTWEGKFYEQYF

v_gene: TRBV19
j_gene: TRBJ2-1
CDR3aa: CASSTLAGGHNEQFF

v_gene: TRBV19
j_gene: TRBJ2-5
CDR3aa: CASWGGARQETQYF

v_gene: TRBV7-9
j_gene: TRBJ1-1
CDR3aa: CASSLVVGTGPEAFF

v_gene: TRBV7-9
j_gene: TRBJ2-7
CDR3aa: CASSSGQKTYEQYF

v_gene: TRBV12-5
j_gene: TRBJ1-2
CDR3aa: CASGDSGPANYGYTF

v_gene: TRBV20-1
j_gene: TRBJ2-3
CDR3aa: CSARDPAGRTADTQYF

v_gene: TRBV20-1
j_gene: TRBJ2-4
CDR3aa: CSAQTPGTGRNIQYF

v_gene: TRBV30
j_gene: TRBJ2-3
CDR3aa: CAWSVLGPDTQYF

v_gene: TRBV5-1
j_gene: TRBJ1-1
CDR3aa: CASSLDEGFTEAFF

v_gene: TRBV5-1
j_gene: TRBJ1-3
CDR3aa: CASSLGQDWGNTIYF

v_gene: TRBV5-1
j_gene: TRBJ1-5
CDR3aa: CASSWGPEGNQPQHF

v_gene: TRBV12-3/TRBV12-4
j_gene: TRBJ2-7
CDR3aa: CASSLGRHWGF

v_gene: TRBV5-1
j_gene: TRBJ1-5
CDR3aa: CASSSTGASNQPQHF

v_gene: TRBV30
j_gene: TRBJ2-2
CDR3aa: CAWSPPGTGDTGELFF